This TCR beta chain was sequenced for a study of shared clonotypes between healthy human individuals. Whole-study findings and limits: Rarefaction revealed incomplete sorted-subset sequencing despite large depth. Estimated clonotype richness was generally higher in naive than memory subsets.

Donors were healthy HIV-negative adults without recent acute infections or vaccinations. On this clone: What it recognizes is unknown.

In the study's own analysis: With immunoSEQ giving junction-only sequences and no quality scores, filtering differed. The table came from immunoSEQ multiplex PCR; TCRdb's copy has only in-frame clones and leaves some out. Clone size and V and J calls were adopted from that table, with D and trimming inferred from the DNA. The top ten hold over 0.12% of the sample, which has a few million clones, around nine tenths seen once. V lost 3 bases and J 3 bases, leaving 14 bases between the germline ends. Germline V gives CDR1 SGHDT, CDR2 YYEEEE. This CDR3 has 15 amino acids. Sequences were obtained from naive CD4+ T cells sorted from blood. The subset here: CD45RA+ positively selected. This clonotype was obtained from a man aged 18-30 years in good health. The V and J genes are TRBV5-6 and TRBJ2-3; D might be TRBD2 (7 bases). CDR3: CASSWGGRGTDTQYF. CDR3 DNA sequence: TGTGCCAGCAGCTGGGGGGGGCGAGGGACAGATACGCAGTATTTT.